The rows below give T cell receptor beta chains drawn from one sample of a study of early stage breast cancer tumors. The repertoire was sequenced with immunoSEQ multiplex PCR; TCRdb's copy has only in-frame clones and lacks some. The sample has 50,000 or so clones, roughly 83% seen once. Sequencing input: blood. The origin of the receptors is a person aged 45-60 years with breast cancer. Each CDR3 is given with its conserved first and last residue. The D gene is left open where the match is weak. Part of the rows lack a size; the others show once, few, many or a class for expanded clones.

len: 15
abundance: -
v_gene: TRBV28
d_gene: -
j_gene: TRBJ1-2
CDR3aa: CASSGAGGGNYGYTF
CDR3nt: TGTGCCAGCAGTGGCGCGGGGGGGGGTAACTATGGCTACACCTTC

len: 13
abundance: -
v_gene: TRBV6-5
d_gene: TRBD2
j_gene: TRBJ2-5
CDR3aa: CASSWRERVTQYF
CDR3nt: TGTGCCAGCAGTTGGCGGGAGAGGGTGACCCAGTACTTC

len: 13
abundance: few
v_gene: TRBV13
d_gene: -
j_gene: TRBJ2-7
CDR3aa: CASTLRKTYEQYF
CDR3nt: TGTGCCAGCACCTTAAGAAAAACCTACGAGCAGTACTTC

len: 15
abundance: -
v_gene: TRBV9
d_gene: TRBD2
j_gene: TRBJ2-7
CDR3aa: CASSPGYSGGYEQYF
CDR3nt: TGTGCCAGCAGCCCCGGGTACAGCGGGGGCTACGAGCAGTACTTC

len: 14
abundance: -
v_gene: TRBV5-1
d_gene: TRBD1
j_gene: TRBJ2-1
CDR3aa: CASSAGTDPNEQFF
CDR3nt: TGCGCCAGCAGCGCCGGGACAGACCCCAATGAGCAGTTCTTC

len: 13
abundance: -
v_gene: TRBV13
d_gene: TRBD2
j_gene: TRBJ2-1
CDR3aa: CASSLGTSSEQFF
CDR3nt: TGTGCCAGCAGCTTAGGGACTAGCAGTGAGCAGTTCTTC

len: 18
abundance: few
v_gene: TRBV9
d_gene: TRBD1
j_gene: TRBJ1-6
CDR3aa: CASSVAPGGQGAHSPLHF
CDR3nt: TGTGCCAGCAGCGTAGCCCCTGGGGGACAGGGGGCCCATTCACCCCTCCACTTT

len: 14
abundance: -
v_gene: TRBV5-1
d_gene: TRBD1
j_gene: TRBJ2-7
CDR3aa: CASSSPGTANEQYF
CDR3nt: TGCGCCAGCAGCTCTCCCGGGACAGCGAACGAGCAGTACTTC

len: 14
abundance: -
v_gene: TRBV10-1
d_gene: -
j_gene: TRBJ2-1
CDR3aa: CASSQGTTYNEQFF
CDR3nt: TGCGCCAGCAGTCAGGGGACTACCTACAATGAGCAGTTCTTC

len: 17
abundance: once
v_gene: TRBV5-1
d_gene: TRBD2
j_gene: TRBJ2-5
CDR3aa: CASSLAVRTGSGETQYF
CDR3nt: TGCGCCAGCAGCTTGGCCGTGCGGACCGGTAGCGGGGAGACCCAGTACTTC

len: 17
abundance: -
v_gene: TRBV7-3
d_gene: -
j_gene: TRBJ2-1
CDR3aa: CASSPLSPGGSVNEQFF
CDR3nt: TGTGCCAGCAGCCCCCTTTCCCCCGGGGGATCGGTAAATGAGCAGTTCTTC

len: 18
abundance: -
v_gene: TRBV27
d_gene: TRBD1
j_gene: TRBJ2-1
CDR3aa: CASSLFGTGMGHYNEQFF
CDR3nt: TGTGCCAGCAGTTTATTCGGGACAGGGATGGGGCACTACAATGAGCAGTTCTTC

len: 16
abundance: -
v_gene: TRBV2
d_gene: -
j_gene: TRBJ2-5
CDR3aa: CASSGGGGAGRETQYF
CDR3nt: TGTGCCAGCAGTGGAGGAGGGGGCGCGGGTCGAGAGACCCAGTACTTC

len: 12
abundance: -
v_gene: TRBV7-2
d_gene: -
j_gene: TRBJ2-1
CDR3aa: CASSLLAGEQFF
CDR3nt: TGTGCCAGCAGCTTACTAGCTGGTGAGCAGTTCTTC

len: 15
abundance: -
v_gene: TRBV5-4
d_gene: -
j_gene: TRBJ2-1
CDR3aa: CASSLKIARGNEQFF
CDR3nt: TGTGCCAGCAGCTTAAAGATAGCGAGGGGGAATGAGCAGTTCTTC

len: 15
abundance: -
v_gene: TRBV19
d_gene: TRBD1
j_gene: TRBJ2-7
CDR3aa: CASSPQGLGSYEQYF
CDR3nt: TGTGCCAGTAGCCCACAGGGGCTCGGCTCCTACGAGCAGTACTTC

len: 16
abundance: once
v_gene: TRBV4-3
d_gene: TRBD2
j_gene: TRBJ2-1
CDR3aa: CASSQFGTSGNNEQFF
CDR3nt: TGCGCCAGCAGCCAATTTGGGACTAGCGGTAACAATGAGCAGTTCTTC

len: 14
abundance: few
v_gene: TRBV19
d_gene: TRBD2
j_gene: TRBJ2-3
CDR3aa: CASSTSGGADTQYF
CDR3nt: TGTGCCAGTAGTACTAGCGGGGGGGCAGATACGCAGTATTTT

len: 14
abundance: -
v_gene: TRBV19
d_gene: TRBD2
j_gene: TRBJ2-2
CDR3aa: CASSIPAGTGELFF
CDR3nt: TGTGCCAGTAGTATCCCAGCGGGGACCGGGGAGCTGTTTTTT

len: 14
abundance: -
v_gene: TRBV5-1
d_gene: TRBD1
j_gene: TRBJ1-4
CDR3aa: CASSSGGVGEKLFF
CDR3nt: TGCGCCAGCAGCTCAGGGGGCGTTGGTGAAAAACTGTTTTTT

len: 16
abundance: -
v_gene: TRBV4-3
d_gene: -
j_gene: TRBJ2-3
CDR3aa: CASSQTHGRSTDTQYF
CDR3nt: TGCGCCAGCAGCCAGACACACGGGAGAAGCACAGATACGCAGTATTTT

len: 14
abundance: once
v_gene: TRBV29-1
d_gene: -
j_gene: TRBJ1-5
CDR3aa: CSVAKGTGNQPQHF
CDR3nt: TGCAGCGTTGCAAAGGGGACGGGCAATCAGCCCCAGCATTTT

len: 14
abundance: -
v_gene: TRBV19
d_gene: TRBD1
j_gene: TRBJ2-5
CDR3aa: CASSPRTGGVTQYF
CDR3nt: TGTGCCAGTTCCCCCAGGACAGGGGGCGTGACCCAGTACTTC

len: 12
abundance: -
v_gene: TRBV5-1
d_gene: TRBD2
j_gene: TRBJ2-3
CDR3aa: CASSGSGVAQYF
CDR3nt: TGCGCCAGCAGCGGGAGCGGGGTAGCGCAGTATTTT

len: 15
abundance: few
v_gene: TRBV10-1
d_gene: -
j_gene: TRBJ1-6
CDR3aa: CASSESTARDSPLHF
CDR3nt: TGCGCCAGCAGTGAGTCGACCGCGAGGGATTCACCCCTCCACTTT

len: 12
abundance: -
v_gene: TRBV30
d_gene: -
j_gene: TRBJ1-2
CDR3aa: CAWSGDNYGYTF
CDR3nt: TGTGCCTGGAGTGGAGATAACTATGGCTACACCTTC

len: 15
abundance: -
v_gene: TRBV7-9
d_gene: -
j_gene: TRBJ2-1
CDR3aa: CASSWSLGGNNEQFF
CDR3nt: TGTGCCAGCAGCTGGTCTCTCGGGGGAAACAATGAGCAGTTCTTC

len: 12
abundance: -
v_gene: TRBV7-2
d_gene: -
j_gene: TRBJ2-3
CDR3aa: CASRPEADTQYF
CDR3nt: TGTGCCAGCAGGCCAGAGGCAGATACGCAGTATTTT

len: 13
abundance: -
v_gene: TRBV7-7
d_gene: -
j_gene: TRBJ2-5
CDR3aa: CASSAAFRETQYF
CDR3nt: TGTGCTAGCAGCGCAGCCTTCAGGGAGACCCAGTACTTC

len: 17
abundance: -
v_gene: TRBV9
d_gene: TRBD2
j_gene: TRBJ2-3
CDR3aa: CASMPKIKREFVDTQYF
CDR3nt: TGTGCCAGCATGCCGAAGATAAAGCGGGAGTTTGTAGATACGCAGTATTTT

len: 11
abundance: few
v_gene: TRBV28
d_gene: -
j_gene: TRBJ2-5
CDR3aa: CASSLYETQYF
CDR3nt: TGTGCCAGCAGTTTATACGAAACCCAGTACTTC

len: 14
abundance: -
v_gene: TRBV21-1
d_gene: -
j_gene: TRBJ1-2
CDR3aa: CASSKDEGNYGYTF
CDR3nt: TGTGCCAGCAGCAAAGACGAGGGCAACTATGGCTACACCTTC

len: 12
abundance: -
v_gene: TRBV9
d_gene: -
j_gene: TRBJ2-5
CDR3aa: CASSVEGETQYF
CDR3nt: TGTGCCAGCAGCGTAGAAGGGGAGACCCAGTACTTC

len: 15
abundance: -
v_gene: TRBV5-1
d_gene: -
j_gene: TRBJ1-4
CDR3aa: CASSLVAGTNEKLFF
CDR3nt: TGCGCCAGCAGCTTGGTTGCAGGTACTAATGAAAAACTGTTTTTT